These 3 T cell receptor beta chains originate from one sample sequenced in a study of cytomegalovirus exposure and HLA in healthy donors. The PCR contained 60 Vbeta and 13 Jbeta primers. Profiling relied on immunoSEQ multiplex PCR, and the TCRdb table lists in-frame clones only, not all of them. The sample records 130,000 to 150,000 clones, roughly four fifths being singletons. The sample comprised PBMCs. The receptors were gathered from a man in his forties in good health and CMV-seropositive.

The chain links TRBV15 to TRBJ1-2; 9 bases line up with TRBD1. The CDR3 totals 16 residues. With 0 bases clipped from V and 6 bases from J, the junction kept 8 bases outside the gene matches. CDR1 is LNHNV and CDR2 is YYDKDF in the germline V gene (reference sequence). CDR3 sequence (DNA): TGTGCCACCAGCAGAGAGATACAGGGGGCGTCCAATGGCTACACCTTC. Its protein product is CATSREIQGASNGYTF.

This rearrangement joins TRBV6-6 to TRBJ1-5; no firm D call. Germline-derived CDR1 and CDR2 are MNHNY and SVGAGI (reference sequence). Deletions cut 3 bases from V and 9 bases from J, with 9 bases between. This CDR3 region has 12 residues. CDR3 sequence: CASSYGTWPQHF. CDR3 in DNA: TGTGCCAGCAGTTATGGCACGTGGCCCCAGCATTTT.

This chain connects TRBV6-1 to TRBJ1-3; tentative D call: TRBD1 (5 bases). This CDR3 is built from 14 residues. The germline V gene encodes CDR1 MNHNS and CDR2 SASEGT. Trimming removed 5 bases at V and 2 bases at J, with 10 bases between. This CDR3 is CASSPAGAGNTIYF. CDR3 DNA sequence: TGTGCCAGCAGTCCTGCGGGGGCTGGAAACACCATATATTTT.